This TCR beta chain appears in the sequencing data of a study of chronic HIV infection and antiretroviral therapy. Trimming took off 2 bases at V and 2 bases at J, with 11 bases between the two ends. CDR1 SGHTA and CDR2 FQGNSA come from the germline V gene. This CDR3 contains 15 residues. From the 5' RACE reads, TCRdb called clonotypes with MiXCR, one entry per CDR3 protein. In the table there are roughly 39,000 distinct CDR3 sequences, roughly 8% of which are singletons. This clonotype occurred many times. This TCR came from an adult who had HIV and had not received antiretroviral therapy, or was an uninfected healthy control (not recorded which). The chain uses TRBV7-2 and TRBJ2-3; the D is unclear. The specimen was peripheral blood. The CDR3 here is CASSLSVSPTDTQYF. The CDR3 DNA sequence: TGTGCCAGCAGCTTATCGGTCTCCCCCACAGATACGCAGTATTTT.